The sequence of this T cell receptor beta chain was determined in a study of T cell repertoires in cytomegalovirus infection. The wider study: Public TCR beta signature analysis indicated the presence of both CMV infection and matching HLA type.

This CDR3 has 13 residues. Germline CDR1 is SGHTA and CDR2 is FQGNSA. Unmatched junction bases numbered 2, after V lost 3 bases and J lost 4 bases. TCRdb itself ran the reads through MiXCR, one entry per CDR3 protein. The profile covers about 320,000 distinct CDR3 sequences, with over 7.5% appearing a single time and approximately 4.5% taken by the ten largest. The sample holds many counts of this clonotype. This chain links TRBV7-2 with TRBJ2-7, with TRBD1 matching 8 bases. Sequenced sample: PBMCs. The clonotype comes from a human donor in good health (CMV status not recorded). Some clones in this sample may be carry-over from other donors' samples. The CDR3: CASSFRGRYEQYF. CDR3 DNA: TGTGCCAGCAGCTTCAGGGGGCGGTACGAGCAGTACTTC.